These 5 T cell receptor beta chains share one sample of origin, sequenced in a study of blood T cell repertoires in COVID-19. The data were produced by immunoSEQ multiplex PCR, yet TCRdb's version contains in-frame clones alone and is incomplete. The table includes under 200,000 clones, around 88% detected once. Sequenced input: peripheral blood. These receptors originate from a woman in her 70s who had recovered from COVID-19.

This clone has more than one count but fewer than ten. J is TRBJ1-5 and V is TRBV5-5; the D gene is possibly TRBD1 (5 bases). Between the trimmed V and J ends, which lost 4 bases and 1 base, there was a span of 9 bases. CDR3 size: 14 residues. The germline V gene has CDR1 SGHKS and CDR2 YYEKEE (reference sequence). CDR3 sequence (DNA): TGTGCCAGCAGCCTGACAGAAAGCAATCAGCCCCAGCATTTT. It encodes CASSLTESNQPQHF.

This clone was seen more than once but under ten times. J is TRBJ1-5 and V is TRBV24-1; the match to TRBD1 covers 7 bases. The CDR3 runs 18 residues. Per the germline V gene, CDR1 is KGHDR and CDR2 is SFDVKD. J lost 5 bases, V lost 5 bases, and 17 bases had no gene match. The CDR3 is CATSAPTGPIKRHQPQHF. Here the CDR3 DNA reads TGTGCCACCAGTGCTCCGACAGGGCCGATAAAACGCCATCAGCCCCAGCATTTT.

The chain uses TRBV7-2 and TRBJ1-5, with no clear D. The CDR3 spans 17 residues. Deletions cut 3 bases from V and 2 bases from J, with 17 bases between. Germline CDR1 reads SGHTA; CDR2 reads FQGNSA. CDR3 in amino acids: CASSFPSRGYGNQPQHF. The CDR3 coding sequence is TGTGCCAGCAGCTTCCCATCTCGCGGTTACGGCAATCAGCCCCAGCATTTT. The full variable domain, its missing parts supplied by reference TRBV7-2 and TRBJ1-5, is GAGVSQSPSNKVTEKGKDVELRCDPISGHTALYWYRQSLGQGLEFLIYFQGNSAPDKSGLPSDRFSAERTGGSVSTLTIQRTQQEDSAVYLCASSFPSRGYGNQPQHFGDGTRLSIL.

This chain links TRBV3-1 (or the pseudogene TRBV3-2) with TRBJ2-5; 7 bases map to TRBD1. Germline CDR1 and CDR2: LGHDT and YNNKEL (reference sequence). The trim removed 6 bases at V and 9 bases at J, leaving 7 bases unmatched. This CDR3 region has 12 residues. CDR3 protein: CASRGQPGAQYF. The CDR3 DNA follows: TGTGCCAGCAGGGGACAGCCAGGGGCCCAGTACTTC.

This chain links TRBV10-3 with TRBJ2-2, with TRBD1 matching 11 bases. Germline CDR1 ENHRY, CDR2 SYGVKD. J lost 4 bases, V lost 4 bases, and 8 bases had no gene match. This CDR3 is 17 amino acids long. The CDR3 sequence: CAISVRTGGLSTGELFF. The CDR3 DNA reads TGTGCCATCAGTGTCCGGACAGGGGGCTTGTCCACCGGGGAGCTGTTTTTT.